This T cell receptor beta chain was captured in a study of T cells in Graves' hyperthyroidism and ophthalmopathy. Points from the study as a whole: In blood, most of the thyroid clonotypes expanded above 0.001 were also present.

The germline CDR1 and CDR2 sequences are SGHDT and YYEEEE. The CDR3 spans 13 residues. V was pared by 5 bases and J by 2 bases, with 10 bases between. RNA transcripts yielded amplified TCR beta CDR3 regions. A set of HTBI primers served as the primers for a first-round RT-PCR of the TCR CDR3. MiXCR, applied by TCRdb to the multiplex PCR reads, yields one record per CDR3 protein. The profile shows about 300,000 distinct CDR3 sequences, less than 20% of them singletons. In its sample, this clonotype was seen once. The target antigen is unknown. V gene TRBV5-6 combines with J gene TRBJ2-5, with D maybe TRBD2 (5 bases). Sequenced material: blood. The TCR originated in a man between 45 and 60 years old with Graves' ophthalmopathy. The CDR3 nucleotides are TGTGCCAGCAGGTTAGCGTCTCAAGAGACCCAGTACTTC. Amino acid sequence: CASRLASQETQYF.